This TCR beta chain came from a study of T cell responses to AZD1222 COVID-19 vaccine. Germline CDR1 LGHDT, CDR2 YNNKEL (reference sequence). Trimming took 2 bases from V and 5 from J; bases not matched to a gene: 8. This CDR3 is built from 17 residues. Here immunoSEQ multiplex PCR was the method, and the copy in TCRdb shows in-frame clones only, minus some. In the table there are some 200,000 clones, around 94% of which are singletons. The source of this sequence is an adult who received the MenACWY meningococcal vaccine as a control. The chain links TRBV3-1 (or the pseudogene TRBV3-2) to TRBJ2-1, with 11 bases identical to TRBD1. The sequenced sample was peripheral blood, obtained 28 days after the second dose of the MenACWY control vaccine. The CDR3 protein is CASSQPPPGQGDNEQFF. CDR3 DNA: TGTGCCAGCAGCCAACCCCCCCCGGGACAGGGGGACAATGAGCAGTTCTTC.